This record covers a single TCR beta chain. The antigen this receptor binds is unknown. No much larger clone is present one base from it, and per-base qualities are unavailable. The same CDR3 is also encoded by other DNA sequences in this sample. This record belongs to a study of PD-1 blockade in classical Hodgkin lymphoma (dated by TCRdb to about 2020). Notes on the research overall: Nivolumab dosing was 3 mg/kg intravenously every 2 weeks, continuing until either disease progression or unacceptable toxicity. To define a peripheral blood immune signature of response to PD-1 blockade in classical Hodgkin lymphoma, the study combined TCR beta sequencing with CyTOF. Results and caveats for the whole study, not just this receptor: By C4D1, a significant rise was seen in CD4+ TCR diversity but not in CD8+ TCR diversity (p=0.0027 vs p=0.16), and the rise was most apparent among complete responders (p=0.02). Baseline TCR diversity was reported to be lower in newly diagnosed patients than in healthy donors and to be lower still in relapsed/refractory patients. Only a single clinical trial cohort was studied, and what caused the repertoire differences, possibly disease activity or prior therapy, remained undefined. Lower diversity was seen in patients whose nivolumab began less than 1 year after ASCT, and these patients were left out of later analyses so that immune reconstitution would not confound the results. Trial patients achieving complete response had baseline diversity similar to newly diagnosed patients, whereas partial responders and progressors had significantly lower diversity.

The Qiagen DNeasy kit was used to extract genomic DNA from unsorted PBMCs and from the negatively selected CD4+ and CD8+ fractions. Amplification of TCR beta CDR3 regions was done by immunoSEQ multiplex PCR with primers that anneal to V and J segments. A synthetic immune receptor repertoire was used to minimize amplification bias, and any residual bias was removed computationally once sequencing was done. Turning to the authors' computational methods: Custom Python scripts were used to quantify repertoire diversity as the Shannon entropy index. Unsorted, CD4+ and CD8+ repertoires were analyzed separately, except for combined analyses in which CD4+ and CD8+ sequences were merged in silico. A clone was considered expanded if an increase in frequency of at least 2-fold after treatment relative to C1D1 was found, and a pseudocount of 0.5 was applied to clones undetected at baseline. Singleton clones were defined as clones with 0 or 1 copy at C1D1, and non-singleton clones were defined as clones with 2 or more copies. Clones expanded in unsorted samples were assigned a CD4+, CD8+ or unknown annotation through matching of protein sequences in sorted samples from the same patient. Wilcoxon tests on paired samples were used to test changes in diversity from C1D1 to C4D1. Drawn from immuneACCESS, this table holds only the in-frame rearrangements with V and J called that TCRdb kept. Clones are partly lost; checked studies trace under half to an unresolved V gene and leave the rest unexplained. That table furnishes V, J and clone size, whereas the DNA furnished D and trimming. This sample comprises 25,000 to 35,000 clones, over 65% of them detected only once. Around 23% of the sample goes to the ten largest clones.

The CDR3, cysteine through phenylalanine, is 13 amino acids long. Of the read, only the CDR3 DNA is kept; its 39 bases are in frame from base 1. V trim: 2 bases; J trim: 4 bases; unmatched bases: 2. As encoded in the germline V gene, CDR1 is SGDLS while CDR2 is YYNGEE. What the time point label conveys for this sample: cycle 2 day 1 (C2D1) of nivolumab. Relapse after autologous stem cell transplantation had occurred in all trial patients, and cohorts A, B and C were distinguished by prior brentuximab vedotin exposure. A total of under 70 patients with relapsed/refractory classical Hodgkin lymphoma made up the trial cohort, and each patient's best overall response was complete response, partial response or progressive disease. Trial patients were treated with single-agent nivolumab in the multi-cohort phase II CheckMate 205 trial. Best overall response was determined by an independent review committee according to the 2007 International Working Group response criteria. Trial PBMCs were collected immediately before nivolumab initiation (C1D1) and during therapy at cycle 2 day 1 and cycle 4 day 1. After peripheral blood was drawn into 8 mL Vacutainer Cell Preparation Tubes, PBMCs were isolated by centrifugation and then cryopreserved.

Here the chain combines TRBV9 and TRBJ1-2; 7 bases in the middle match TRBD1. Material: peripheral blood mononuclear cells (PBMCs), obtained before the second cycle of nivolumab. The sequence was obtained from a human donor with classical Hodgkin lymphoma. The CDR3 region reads CASSVAGGYGYTF. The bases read TGTGCCAGCAGCGTGGCAGGGGGCTATGGCTACACCTTC.